One sample yielded the 19 T cell receptor beta chains listed below, sequenced in a study of shared clonotypes between healthy human individuals. The protocol was immunoSEQ multiplex PCR, while the TCRdb copy is restricted to in-frame clones and leaves out a portion. Of about 2.3 million clones detected, just under 95% appear once; the ten largest clones hold approximately 0.4%. The sample consisted of naive CD4+ T cells from PBMCs. The subset was: CD45RA+ positively selected. These receptors all stem from a man aged 18 to 29 in good health. Some clones in this sample may be carry-over from other donors' samples.

Regarding this clone: This same CDR3 is encoded by further DNA sequences in the sample. The chain carries TRBV6-6 and TRBJ2-1; TRBD2 matches 9 bases. The CDR3 is made up of 12 amino acids. Germline V CDR1 and CDR2: MNHNY, SVGAGI (reference sequence). CDR3 in amino acids: CASGGPYNEQFF. The CDR3, as DNA: TGTGCGAGCGGGGGGCCCTACAATGAGCAGTTCTTC.

The genes are TRBV25-1 and TRBJ2-2; 10 nucleotides agree with TRBD2. The CDR3 contains 15 residues. Germline-derived CDR1 and CDR2 are MGHDK and SYGVNS. Germline trimming cut 6 bases from V and 4 bases from J; bases unmatched to any gene: 5. The CDR3 DNA is TGTGCCAGCAGGGAACTAGCGGGACCCACCGGGGAGCTGTTTTTT. Amino acid sequence: CASRELAGPTGELFF.

This chain connects TRBV9 to TRBJ2-2, with D uncertain. Trimming stripped 0 bases from V and 7 bases from J, with 13 bases between. The CDR3 runs 15 residues. Germline CDR1 is SGDLS and CDR2 is YYNGEE. In nucleotides, the CDR3 is TGTGCCAGCAGCGTAGAAGCCCATAACGGCGGGGAGCTGTTTTTT. Translated, it gives CASSVEAHNGGELFF.

CDR3 in amino acids: CASSLGRRGARQETQYF. CDR3 nucleotides: TGTGCCAGCAGCTTGGGTAGGCGGGGGGCGCGGCAAGAGACCCAGTACTTC. V gene TRBV5-4 combines with J gene TRBJ2-5, with 8 bases identical to TRBD2. CDR1 is SGHNT, CDR2 YYREEE, per germline (reference sequence). The CDR3 has 17 residues. Losses at the gene ends were 0 bases for V and 2 bases for J; bases not matched to a gene: 9.

This clone was observed a single time. Other DNA variants within this sample encode the same CDR3. The V and J genes are TRBV11-3 and TRBJ2-1; D might be TRBD1 or TRBD2, each matching 5 bases. Trimming removed 1 base from V and 1 base from J, with 11 bases in between. Germline CDR1 reads SGHNT; CDR2 reads YENEEA. The CDR3 is 16 amino acids. CDR3 DNA: TGTGCCAGCAGCTTAGGGGGGACCTCTTCCTACAATGAGCAGTTCTTC. Its translation: CASSLGGTSSYNEQFF.

The rearrangement joins TRBV4-3 to TRBJ1-2, with a weak D call TRBD1 (6 bases). V gave up 0 bases and J gave up 8 bases, with 19 bases separating them. The germline CDR1 and CDR2 sequences are LGHNA and YSLEER. This CDR3 comprises 16 residues. The CDR3 DNA sequence: TGCGCCAGCAGCCAAGATGCGGGAGGACAGTCTTGGGGCTACACCTTC. The encoded protein is CASSQDAGGQSWGYTF.

J is TRBJ2-1 and V is TRBV6-5; TRBD2 matches 9 bases. The germline CDR1 and CDR2 sequences are MNHEY and SVGAGI. The CDR3 consists of 15 residues. V trimming: 5 bases; J trimming: 9 bases; junction bases outside the gene matches: 11. CDR3 protein: CASSRGLAEISEQFF. Here the CDR3 DNA reads TGTGCCAGCAGTCGGGGACTAGCCGAAATCTCTGAGCAGTTCTTC.

The CDR3 DNA sequence: TGTGCCAGTAGTACCGACGGGTTGCCTAATGAAAAACTGTTTTTT. This codes for CASSTDGLPNEKLFF. The rearrangement links TRBV19 to TRBJ1-4; no reliable D call. The CDR3 totals 15 residues. V dropped 4 bases and J dropped 3 bases, with 12 bases sitting between them. Germline V gene sequence: CDR1 LNHDA, CDR2 SQIVND (reference sequence).

V gene TRBV11-2 combines with J gene TRBJ1-5, with a weak D call TRBD1 (5 bases). This CDR3 has 15 amino acids. V lost 0 bases, J lost 7 bases, and 13 bases lay in between. In germline, CDR1 is SGHAT, CDR2 FQNNGV. CDR3 nucleotides: TGTGCCAGCAGCTTAGATTGGGGGGAGGGCCAGCCCCAGCATTTT. Translated, it gives CASSLDWGEGQPQHF.

The genes are TRBV6-5 and TRBJ2-7, with D uncertain. Germline lookup yields CDR1 MNHEY and CDR2 SVGAGI. V dropped 7 bases and J dropped 7 bases, with 11 bases sitting between them. The CDR3 is 11 residues long. Here the CDR3 DNA reads TGTGCCAGCACTAACGGAAGGGAGCAGTACTTC. It yields the protein CASTNGREQYF.

The J gene is TRBJ2-1, the V gene TRBV2, with 7 nucleotides matching TRBD1. This CDR3 has 14 amino acids. Trimming took 8 bases from V and 7 from J; bases not matched to a gene: 11. The germline V gene encodes CDR1 SNHLY and CDR2 FYNNEI. Here the CDR3 reads CASLQTGWLNEQFF. The CDR3 coding sequence is TGTGCCAGCCTCCAGACAGGGTGGCTAAATGAGCAGTTCTTC. Combining the CDR3 with reference TRBV2 and TRBJ2-1 gives the whole variable domain EPEVTQTPSHQVTQMGQEVILRCVPISNHLYFYWYRQILGQKVEFLVSFYNNEISEKSEIFDDQFSVERPDGSNFTLKIRSTKLEDSAMYFCASLQTGWLNEQFFGPGTRLTVL.

The chain carries TRBV28 and TRBJ2-7; either TRBD1 or TRBD2 may fit D (5 bases each). V was shortened by 3 bases and J by 0 bases, with 15 bases between the two germline ends. Germline V gene lookup returns CDR1 MDHEN and CDR2 SYDVKM. The CDR3 is 16 amino acids. CDR3 nucleotide sequence: TGTGCCAGCAGTTTGGGGGTTTTGGGAAGCTCCTACGAGCAGTACTTC. It yields the protein CASSLGVLGSSYEQYF.

The chain recombines TRBV29-1 with TRBJ2-3, with TRBD2 as a possible D gene (6 bases). CDR1 SQVTM and CDR2 ANQGSEA come from the germline V gene. This CDR3 is 13 amino acids long. Trimming took off 4 bases at V and 5 bases at J, with 13 bases between the two ends. This CDR3 reads CSVAREVGDTQYF. The CDR3, as DNA: TGCAGCGTTGCAAGGGAGGTGGGAGATACGCAGTATTTT.

The chain links TRBV14 to TRBJ1-4; 10 bases are shared with TRBD1. The CDR3 has 16 residues. With V trimmed by 5 bases and J by 7 bases, 10 bases remained unmatched. Germline V gene data show CDR1 as SGHDN and CDR2 as FVKESK. CDR3 sequence (DNA): TGTGCCAGCAGCTCCTTCCCGGGACAGGGGTCTGAAAAACTGTTTTTT. It specifies CASSSFPGQGSEKLFF. Supplemented by reference TRBV14 and TRBJ1-4, the full variable domain reads EAGVTQFPSHSVIEKGQTVTLRCDPISGHDNLYWYRRVMGKEIKFLLHFVKESKQDESGMPNNRFLAERTGGTYSTLKVQPAELEDSGVYFCASSSFPGQGSEKLFFGSGTQLSVL.

The V and J genes are TRBV29-1 and TRBJ2-5, with TRBD1 matching 10 bases. The ends lost 7 bases at V and 4 bases at J; junction bases unmatched: 9. CDR1 and CDR2 from the germline V gene are SQVTM and ANQGSEA. The length of the CDR3 is 14 residues. The CDR3 region has the DNA TGCAGCGGAACCGGGACAGGGGCCTTAGAGACCCAGTACTTC. Protein: CSGTGTGALETQYF. The full variable domain, rest sourced from reference TRBV29-1 and TRBJ2-5, is SAVISQKPSRDICQRGTSLTIQCQVDSQVTMMFWYRQQPGQSLTLIATANQGSEATYESGFVIDKFPISRPNLTFSTLTVSNMSPEDSSIYLCSGTGTGALETQYFGPGTRLLVL.

V is TRBV15 and J is TRBJ2-5; D uncertain. This CDR3 has 14 residues. Germline V gene lookup returns CDR1 LNHNV and CDR2 YYDKDF (reference sequence). V lost 0 bases, J lost 5 bases, and 10 bases lay in between. Written as DNA, the CDR3 is TGTGCCACCAGCAGAGATCGCTCGGAGGAGACCCAGTACTTC. Translated: CATSRDRSEETQYF.

This clone has only one observation. The chain carries TRBV4-3 and TRBJ2-1; either TRBD1 or TRBD2 may supply D (6 bases each). CDR1 is LGHNA and CDR2 is YSLEER in the germline V gene. Deletions cut 0 bases from V and 0 bases from J, with 18 bases between. The CDR3 runs to 19 residues. The CDR3 reads CASSQESGAGVSSYNEQFF. DNA of the CDR3: TGCGCCAGCAGCCAAGAATCGGGGGCTGGGGTTAGCTCCTACAATGAGCAGTTCTTC.

A word on this clone: The identical CDR3 is also encoded by other nucleotide sequences in the sample. This chain joins TRBV11-2 and TRBJ1-3; a weak D match, TRBD1 (5 bases). Germline V gives CDR1 SGHAT, CDR2 FQNNGV. V shed 2 bases and J shed 4 bases, with 6 bases lying between them. The CDR3 has 13 amino acids. CDR3 amino acids: CASSLTGGNTIYF. CDR3 DNA sequence: TGTGCCAGCAGCTTAACAGGCGGAAACACCATATATTTT.

This chain uses TRBV20-1 with TRBJ2-1, with D possibly matching TRBD2 (6 bases). This CDR3 is 11 amino acids long. Per the germline V gene, CDR1 is DFQATT and CDR2 is SNEGSKA (reference sequence). With 6 bases removed from V and 7 bases from J, the gap between germline ends came to 10 bases. CDR3 bases: TGCAGTGCAAGGACTAAAAATGAGCAGTTCTTC. Translation: CSARTKNEQFF.